These 4 T cell receptor beta chains originate from one sample sequenced in a study of CD8+ T cells in alopecia areata. cDNA serving as the sequencing template came from extracted, reverse transcribed RNA. Clones were read by immunoSEQ multiplex PCR, and TCRdb kept only the in-frame ones, dropping some. Here the sample spans about 130,000 clones, around 50% being singletons. The sequenced sample was CD4+ T cells sorted from blood, obtained at week 0. The receptors stem from a human donor with alopecia areata.

A note on this clone: Other nucleotide sequences from this sample produce the same CDR3. The V and J genes are TRBV6-5 and TRBJ2-5, with D unresolved. CDR1 MNHEY and CDR2 SVGAGI come from the germline V gene. The CDR3 loop spans 12 amino acids. V was pared by 0 bases and J by 5 bases, with 4 bases between. CDR3 protein: CASSYSGETQYF. The CDR3 coding sequence is TGTGCCAGCAGTTACTCGGGGGAGACCCAGTACTTC.

The gene calls are TRBV2 and TRBJ1-5; D gene ambiguous. The CDR3 runs 14 residues. Germline values: CDR1 SNHLY, CDR2 FYNNEI. Trimming took off 6 bases at V and 0 bases at J, with 9 bases between the two ends. The DNA for the CDR3 is TGTGCCAGCAGCGTGGAGGGTAGCAATCAGCCCCAGCATTTT. It yields the protein CASSVEGSNQPQHF.

V is TRBV30 and J is TRBJ2-5; perhaps TRBD1 as D (5 bases). The CDR3 is 15 amino acids. Germline CDR1 and CDR2: GTSNPN and SVGIG (reference sequence). Trimming removed 5 bases from V and 4 bases from J, with 20 bases in between. The CDR3 nucleotides are TGTGCCTGGGCCGGGCAGGGATCGCCCACAGAGACCCAGTACTTC. This gives the protein CAWAGQGSPTETQYF. Full variable domain (remainder filled in from reference TRBV30 and TRBJ2-5): SQTIHQWPATLVQPVGSPLSLECTVEGTSNPNLYWYRQAAGRGLQLLFYSVGIGQISSEVPQNLSASRPQDRQFILSSKKLLLSDSGFYLCAWAGQGSPTETQYFGPGTRLLVL.

A note on this clone: One end of the junction does not line up with germline, which may come from a read error. The gene calls are TRBV7-2 and TRBJ2-5; TRBD2 matches at 8 bases. In germline, CDR1 is SGHTA, CDR2 FQGNSA. CDR3 length: 17 residues. CDR3 loop: CASSQAQRAGVGETQYF. The CDR3 coding sequence is TGCGCCAGCAGCCAAGCCCAAAGAGCGGGGGTAGGGGAGACCCAGTACTTC.